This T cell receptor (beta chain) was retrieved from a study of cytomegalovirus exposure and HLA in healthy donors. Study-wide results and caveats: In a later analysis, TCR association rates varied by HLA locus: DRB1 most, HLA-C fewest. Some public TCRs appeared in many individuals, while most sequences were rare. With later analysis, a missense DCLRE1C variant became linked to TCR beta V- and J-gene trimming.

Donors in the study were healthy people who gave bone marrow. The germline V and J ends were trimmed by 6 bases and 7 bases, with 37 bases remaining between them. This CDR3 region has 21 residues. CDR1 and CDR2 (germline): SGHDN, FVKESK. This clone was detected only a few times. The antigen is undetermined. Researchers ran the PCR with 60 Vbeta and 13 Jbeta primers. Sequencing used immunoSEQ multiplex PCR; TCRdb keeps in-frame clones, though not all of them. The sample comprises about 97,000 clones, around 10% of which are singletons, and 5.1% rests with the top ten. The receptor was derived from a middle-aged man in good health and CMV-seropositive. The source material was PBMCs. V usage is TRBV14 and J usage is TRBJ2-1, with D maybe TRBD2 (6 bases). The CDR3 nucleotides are TGTGCCAGCAGACTGACGACGGACTATTTAATCCAAACCCCAATACCAAATGAGCAGTTCTTC. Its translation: CASRLTTDYLIQTPIPNEQFF.